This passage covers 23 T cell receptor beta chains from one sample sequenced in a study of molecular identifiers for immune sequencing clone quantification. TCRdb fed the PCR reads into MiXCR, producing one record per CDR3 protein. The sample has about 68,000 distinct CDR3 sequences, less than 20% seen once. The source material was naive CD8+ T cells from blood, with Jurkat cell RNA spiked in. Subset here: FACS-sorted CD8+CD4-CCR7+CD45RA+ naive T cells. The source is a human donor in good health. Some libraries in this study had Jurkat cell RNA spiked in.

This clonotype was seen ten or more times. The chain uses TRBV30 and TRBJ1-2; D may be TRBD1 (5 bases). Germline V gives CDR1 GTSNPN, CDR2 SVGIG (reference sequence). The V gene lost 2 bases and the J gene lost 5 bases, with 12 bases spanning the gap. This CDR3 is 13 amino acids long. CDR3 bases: TGTGCCTGGAGTCGAATTGGGGGATATGGCTACACCTTC. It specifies CAWSRIGGYGYTF.

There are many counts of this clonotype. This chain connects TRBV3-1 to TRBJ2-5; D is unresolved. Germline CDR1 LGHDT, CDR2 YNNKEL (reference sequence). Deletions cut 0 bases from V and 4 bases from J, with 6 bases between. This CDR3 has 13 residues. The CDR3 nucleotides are TGTGCCAGCAGCCAAGATTCTGGAGAGACCCAGTACTTC. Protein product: CASSQDSGETQYF.

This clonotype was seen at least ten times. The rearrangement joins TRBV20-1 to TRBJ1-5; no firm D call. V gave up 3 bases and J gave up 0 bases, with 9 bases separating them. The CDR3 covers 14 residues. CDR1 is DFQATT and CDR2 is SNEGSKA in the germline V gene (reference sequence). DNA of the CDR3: TGCAGTGCTAGCAAGTTGAATAGCAATCAGCCCCAGCATTTT. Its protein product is CSASKLNSNQPQHF.

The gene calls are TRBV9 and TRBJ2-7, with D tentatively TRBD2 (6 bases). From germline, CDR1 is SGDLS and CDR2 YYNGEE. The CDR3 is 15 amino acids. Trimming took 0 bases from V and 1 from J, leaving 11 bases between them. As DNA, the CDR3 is TGTGCCAGCAGCGTAGAGGAGGGAGGTTCCTACGAGCAGTACTTC. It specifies CASSVEEGGSYEQYF. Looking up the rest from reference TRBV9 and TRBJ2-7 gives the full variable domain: DSGVTQTPKHLITATGQRVTLRCSPRSGDLSVYWYQQSLDQGLQFLIQYYNGEERAKGNILERFSAQQFPDLHSELNLSSLELGDSALYFCASSVEEGGSYEQYFGPGTRLTVT.

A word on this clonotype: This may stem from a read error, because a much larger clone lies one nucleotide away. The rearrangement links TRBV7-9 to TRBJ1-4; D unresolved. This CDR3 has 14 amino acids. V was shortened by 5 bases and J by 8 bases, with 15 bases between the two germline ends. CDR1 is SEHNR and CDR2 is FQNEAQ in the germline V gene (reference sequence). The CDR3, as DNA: TGTGCCAGCAGCCCTGGACGGGGATGGGAAAAACTGTTTTTT. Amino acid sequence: CASSPGRGWEKLFF.

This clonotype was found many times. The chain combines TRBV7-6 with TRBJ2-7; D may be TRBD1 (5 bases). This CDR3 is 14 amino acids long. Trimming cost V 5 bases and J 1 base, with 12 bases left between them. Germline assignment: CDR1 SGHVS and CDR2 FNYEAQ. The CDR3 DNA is TGTGCCAGCAGCCAAGGACCAGGGTCCTACGAGCAGTACTTC. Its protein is CASSQGPGSYEQYF.

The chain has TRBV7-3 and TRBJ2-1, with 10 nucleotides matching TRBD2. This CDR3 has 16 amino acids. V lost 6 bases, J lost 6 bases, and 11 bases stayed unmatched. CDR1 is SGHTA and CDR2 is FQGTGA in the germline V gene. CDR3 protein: CASSITGAGGINEQFF. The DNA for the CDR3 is TGTGCCAGCAGTATAACGGGAGCGGGAGGGATCAATGAGCAGTTCTTC.

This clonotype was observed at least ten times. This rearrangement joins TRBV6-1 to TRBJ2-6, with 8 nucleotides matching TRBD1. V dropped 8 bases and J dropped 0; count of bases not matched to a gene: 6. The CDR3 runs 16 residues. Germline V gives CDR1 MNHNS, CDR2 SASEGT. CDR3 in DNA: TGTGCCAGCGACCGGGACAGGCACTCTGGGGCCAACGTCCTGACTTTC. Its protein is CASDRDRHSGANVLTF.

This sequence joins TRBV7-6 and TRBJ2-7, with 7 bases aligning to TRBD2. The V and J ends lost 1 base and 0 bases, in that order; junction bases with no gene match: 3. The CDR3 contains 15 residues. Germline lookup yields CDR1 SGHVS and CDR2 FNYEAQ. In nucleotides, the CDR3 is TGTGCCAGCAGCTTAGAGAGCGGGAACTCCTACGAGCAGTACTTC. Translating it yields CASSLESGNSYEQYF. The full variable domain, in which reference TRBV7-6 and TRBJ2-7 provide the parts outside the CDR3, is GAGVSQSPRYKVTKRGQDVALRCDPISGHVSLYWYRQALGQGPEFLTYFNYEAQQDKSGLPNDRFSAERPEGSISTLTIQRTEQRDSAMYRCASSLESGNSYEQYFGPGTRLTVT.

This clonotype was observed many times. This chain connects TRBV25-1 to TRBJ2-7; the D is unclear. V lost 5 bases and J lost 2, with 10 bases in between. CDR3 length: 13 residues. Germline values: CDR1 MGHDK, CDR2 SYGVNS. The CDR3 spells CASSLPGTYEQYF. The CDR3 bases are TGTGCCAGCAGTCTCCCCGGCACCTACGAGCAGTACTTC.

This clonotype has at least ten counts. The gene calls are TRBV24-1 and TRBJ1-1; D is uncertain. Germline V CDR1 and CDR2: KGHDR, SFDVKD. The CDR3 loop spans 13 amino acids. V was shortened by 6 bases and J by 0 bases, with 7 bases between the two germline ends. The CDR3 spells CATSNPMNTEAFF. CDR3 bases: TGTGCCACCAGTAATCCTATGAACACTGAAGCTTTCTTT.

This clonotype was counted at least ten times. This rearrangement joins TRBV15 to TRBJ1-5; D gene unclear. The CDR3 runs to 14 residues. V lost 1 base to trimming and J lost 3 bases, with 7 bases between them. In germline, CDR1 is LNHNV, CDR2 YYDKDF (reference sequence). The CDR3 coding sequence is TGTGCCACCAGCAGAGCGAGGCTCAATCAGCCCCAGCATTTT. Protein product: CATSRARLNQPQHF. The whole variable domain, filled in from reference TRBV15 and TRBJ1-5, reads DAMVIQNPRYQVTQFGKPVTLSCSQTLNHNVMYWYQQKSSQAPKLLFHYYDKDFNNEADTPDNFQSRRPNTSFCFLDIRSPGLGDTAMYLCATSRARLNQPQHFGDGTRLSIL.

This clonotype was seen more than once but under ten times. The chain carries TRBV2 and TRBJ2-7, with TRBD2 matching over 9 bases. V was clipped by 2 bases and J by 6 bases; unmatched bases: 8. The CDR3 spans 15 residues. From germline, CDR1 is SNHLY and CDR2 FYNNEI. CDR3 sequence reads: CASSEMGGRASEQYF. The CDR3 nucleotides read TGTGCCAGCAGTGAAATGGGCGGGAGGGCTAGCGAGCAGTACTTC.

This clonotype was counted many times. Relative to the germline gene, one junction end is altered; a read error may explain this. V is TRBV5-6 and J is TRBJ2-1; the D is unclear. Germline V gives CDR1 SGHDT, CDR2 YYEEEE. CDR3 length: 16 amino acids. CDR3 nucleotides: TGTGCCAGCAGGTTGGAGACGATCCGCTCCTACAATGAGCAGTTCTTC. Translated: CASRLETIRSYNEQFF.

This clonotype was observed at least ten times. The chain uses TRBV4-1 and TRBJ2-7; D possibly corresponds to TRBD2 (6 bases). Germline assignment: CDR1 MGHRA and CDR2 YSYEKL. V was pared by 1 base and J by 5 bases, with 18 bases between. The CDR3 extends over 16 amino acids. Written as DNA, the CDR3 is TGCGCCAGCAGCCAAGCGGAAACTGGAGGGTGGGACGAGCAGTACTTC. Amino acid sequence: CASSQAETGGWDEQYF.

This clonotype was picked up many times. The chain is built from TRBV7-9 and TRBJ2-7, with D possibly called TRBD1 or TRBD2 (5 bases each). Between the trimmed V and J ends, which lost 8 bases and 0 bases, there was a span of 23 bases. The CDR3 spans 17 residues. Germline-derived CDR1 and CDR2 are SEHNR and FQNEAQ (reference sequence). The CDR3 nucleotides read TGTGCCAGCGGGACCGCAAGCTGGAACCTAGCCTCCTACGAGCAGTACTTC. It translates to CASGTASWNLASYEQYF.

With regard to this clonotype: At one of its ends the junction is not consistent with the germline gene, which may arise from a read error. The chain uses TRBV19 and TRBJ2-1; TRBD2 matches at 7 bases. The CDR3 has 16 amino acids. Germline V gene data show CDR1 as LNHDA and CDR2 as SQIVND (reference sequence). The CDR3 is CASSRAGEVVAHEQFF. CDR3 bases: TGTGCCAGTAGTCGGGCGGGAGAGGTCGTAGCTCATGAGCAATTCTTC.

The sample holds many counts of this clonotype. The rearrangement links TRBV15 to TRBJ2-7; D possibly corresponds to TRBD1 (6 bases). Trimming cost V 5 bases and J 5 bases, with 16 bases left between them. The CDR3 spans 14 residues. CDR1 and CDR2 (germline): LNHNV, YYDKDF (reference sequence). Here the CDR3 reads CATSSQGGSHEQYF. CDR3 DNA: TGTGCCACCAGCTCCCAAGGGGGTTCCCACGAGCAGTACTTC.

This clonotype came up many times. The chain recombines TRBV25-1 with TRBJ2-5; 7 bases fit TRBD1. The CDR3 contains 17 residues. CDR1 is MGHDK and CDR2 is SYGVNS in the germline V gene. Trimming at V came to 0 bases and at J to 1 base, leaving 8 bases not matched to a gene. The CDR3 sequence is CASSEYTSGDSQETQYF. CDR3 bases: TGTGCCAGCAGTGAATACACCTCCGGGGACAGCCAAGAGACCCAGTACTTC.

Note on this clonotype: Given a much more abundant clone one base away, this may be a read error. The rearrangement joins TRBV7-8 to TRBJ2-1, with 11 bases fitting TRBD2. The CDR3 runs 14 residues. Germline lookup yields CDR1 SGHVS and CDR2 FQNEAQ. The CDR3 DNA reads TGTGCCAGCAGTGGGGGACTAGCGGCTTCGGAGCGGTTCTTC. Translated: CASSGGLAASERFF.

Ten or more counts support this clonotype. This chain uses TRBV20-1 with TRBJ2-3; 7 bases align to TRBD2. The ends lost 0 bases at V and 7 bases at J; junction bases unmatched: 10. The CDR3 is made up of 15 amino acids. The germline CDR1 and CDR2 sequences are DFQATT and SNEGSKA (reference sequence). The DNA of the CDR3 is TGCAGTGCTAGAGACCCAGCGGGAATCCGAAATACGCAGTATTTT. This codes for CSARDPAGIRNTQYF.

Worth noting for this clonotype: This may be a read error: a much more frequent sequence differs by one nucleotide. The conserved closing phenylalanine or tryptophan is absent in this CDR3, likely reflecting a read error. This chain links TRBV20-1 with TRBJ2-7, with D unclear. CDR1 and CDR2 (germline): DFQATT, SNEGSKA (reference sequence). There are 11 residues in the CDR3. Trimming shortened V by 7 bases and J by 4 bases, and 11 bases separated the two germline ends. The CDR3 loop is CSGGFEYEQYL. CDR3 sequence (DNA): TGCAGTGGGGGATTCGAATACGAGCAGTACCTC.

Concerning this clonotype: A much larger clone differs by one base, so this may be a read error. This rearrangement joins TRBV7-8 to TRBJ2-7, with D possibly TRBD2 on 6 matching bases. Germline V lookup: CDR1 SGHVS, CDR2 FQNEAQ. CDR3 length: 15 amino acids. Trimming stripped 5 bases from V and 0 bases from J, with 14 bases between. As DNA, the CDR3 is TGTGCCAGCAGCCTAAGCGGGTGGCTCTCCTACGAGCAGTACTTC. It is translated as CASSLSGWLSYEQYF.